One sample yielded the 29 T cell receptor beta chains listed below, sequenced in a study of vaccination effects on CD4 cells after COVID-19. Only in-frame clones appear in the TCRdb table, and some are missing; sequencing was by immunoSEQ multiplex PCR. The sample has 55,000 to 70,000 clones; 76% are singletons. No antigens are known for them. Antigen-specific CD4+ T cells were expanded (with viral peptide pools) by the ViraFEST assay ahead of sequencing. At the end of nine to ten days of culture, CD4+ T cells were isolated. Of the BNT162b2 and mRNA-1273 vaccines, participants received two doses of one or the other. The specimen was CD4+ T cells from PBMCs cultured with HCoV-OC43 spike peptides, collected after COVID-19 vaccination. Subset reported: HCoV-OC43 spike overlapping peptide pool stimulation. All receptors come from a human donor who received a COVID-19 vaccine.

This clone was recorded once. The V and J genes are TRBV11-1 and TRBJ2-3; D uncertain. V lost 0 bases to trimming and J lost 1 base, with 14 bases between them. Germline loops: CDR1 SGHAT, CDR2 FQDESV (reference sequence). The CDR3 is 17 residues long. Here the CDR3 DNA reads TGTGCCAGCAGCTTAGCGGTCTTTTGGTTGGGCACAGATACGCAGTATTTT. It yields the protein CASSLAVFWLGTDTQYF.

The chain couples TRBV2 to TRBJ2-3; possibly TRBD1 or TRBD2 for D (5 bases each). The germline V gene has CDR1 SNHLY and CDR2 FYNNEI. The CDR3 length is 12 residues. V dropped 5 bases and J dropped 11 bases, with 14 bases sitting between them. The CDR3 region is CASSPGTSRQYF. CDR3 bases: TGTGCCAGCAGTCCTGGGACCTCGAGGCAGTATTTT.

This chain uses TRBV7-2 with TRBJ1-1; TRBD1 matches 8 bases. Trimming removed 5 bases from V and 4 bases from J; junction bases left unmatched: 9. CDR3 length: 15 residues. From germline, CDR1 is SGHTA and CDR2 FQGNSA. CDR3 loop: CASSPWTGKATEAFF. CDR3 in DNA: TGTGCCAGCAGCCCCTGGACAGGGAAGGCCACTGAAGCTTTCTTT. Filled out from reference TRBV7-2 and TRBJ1-1, the complete variable domain reads GAGVSQSPSNKVTEKGKDVELRCDPISGHTALYWYRQSLGQGLEFLIYFQGNSAPDKSGLPSDRFSAERTGGSVSTLTIQRTQQEDSAVYLCASSPWTGKATEAFFGQGTRLTVV.

This clone appeared once. CDR3 amino acids: CASSRTKNTGELFF. CDR3 nucleotides: TGTGCCAGCAGCCGGACAAAGAACACCGGGGAGCTGTTTTTT. This chain connects TRBV7-3 to TRBJ2-2; D may be TRBD1 (5 bases). The CDR3 is 14 amino acids. Germline lookup yields CDR1 SGHTA and CDR2 FQGTGA. V lost 5 bases and J lost 1, with 8 bases in between. Together with reference TRBV7-3 and TRBJ2-2, the CDR3 gives the full variable domain: GAGVSQTPSNKVTEKGKYVELRCDPISGHTALYWYRQSLGQGPEFLIYFQGTGAADDSGLPNDRFFAVRPEGSVSTLKIQRTERGDSAVYLCASSRTKNTGELFFGEGSRLTVL.

The genes are TRBV18 and TRBJ2-3; 10 bases line up with TRBD2. Trimming removed 5 bases from V and 2 bases from J; junction bases left unmatched: 7. CDR1 is KGHSH and CDR2 is LQKENI in the germline V gene. The CDR3 length is 16 residues. CDR3 protein: CASSFTSGAYTDTQYF. In nucleotides, the CDR3 is TGTGCCAGCTCATTCACTAGCGGGGCTTACACAGATACGCAGTATTTT.

With respect to this clone: Mismatch with germline at one junction end may stem from a read error. The chain carries TRBV20-1 and TRBJ2-7; 11 positions match TRBD1. Germline lookup yields CDR1 DFQATT and CDR2 SNEGSKA (reference sequence). This CDR3 comprises 11 residues. CDR3 DNA: TGCAGTGCCTCCCGGGGCCGGGACAGGGGGTTC. It specifies CSASRGRDRGF.

The chain employs TRBV3-1 (or the pseudogene TRBV3-2) and TRBJ2-1, with 14 bases aligning to TRBD2. V was pared by 5 bases and J by 4 bases, with 4 bases of the junction left unmatched. The CDR3 is made up of 16 amino acids. CDR1 and CDR2 from the germline V gene are LGHDT and YNNKEL (reference sequence). CDR3 nucleotide sequence: TGTGCCAGCAGCTATGGGACTAGCGGGGGATACAATGAGCAGTTCTTC. Translated, it gives CASSYGTSGGYNEQFF.

The gene calls are TRBV10-2 and TRBJ2-7; unclear D gene. V was cut by 5 bases and J by 4 bases, with 12 bases left in between. From germline, CDR1 is WSHSY and CDR2 SAAADI. The CDR3 covers 13 residues. The CDR3 DNA is TGCGCCAGCAGTTTAAGTAGAGAATACGAGCAGTACGTC. This sequence encodes CASSLSREYEQYV.

This chain joins TRBV19 and TRBJ2-5, with 15 bases lining up with TRBD2. This CDR3 is built from 15 residues. Looked up from germline, CDR1 is LNHDA and CDR2 is SQIVND (reference sequence). The V segment lost 5 bases and the J segment 4 bases; nucleotides outside the gene matches: 2. The CDR3 loop reads CASSGTSGGRETQYF. The CDR3 DNA reads as TGTGCCAGTAGTGGGACTAGCGGGGGGCGAGAGACCCAGTACTTC.

This clone has a handful of counts. The chain links TRBV6-6 to TRBJ1-1; unclear D gene. Trimming took off 5 bases at V and 5 bases at J, with 9 bases between the two ends. The germline V gene encodes CDR1 MNHNY and CDR2 SVGAGI (reference sequence). This CDR3 comprises 12 residues. This chain's CDR3 is CASSRVRTEAFF. The CDR3 bases are TGTGCCAGCAGTCGCGTTCGGACTGAAGCTTTCTTT.

This clone has more than one count but fewer than ten. CDR3 amino acids: CASRVTENTEAFF. In DNA form, the CDR3 reads TGTGCCAGCAGGGTTACAGAGAACACTGAAGCTTTCTTT. This rearrangement joins TRBV2 to TRBJ1-1; D not certain. Germline-derived CDR1 and CDR2 are SNHLY and FYNNEI. V gave up 6 bases and J gave up 1 base, with 9 bases separating them. The CDR3 has 13 residues.

The chain has TRBV6-5 and TRBJ1-4; a possible D gene is TRBD1 (5 bases). V lost 8 bases, J lost 4 bases, and 17 bases lay in between. Germline loops: CDR1 MNHEY, CDR2 SVGAGI. This CDR3 has 15 amino acids. CDR3: CASREGIFGNEKLFF. CDR3 DNA sequence: TGTGCCAGCCGGGAGGGGATCTTCGGTAATGAAAAACTGTTTTTT.

The chain combines TRBV18 with TRBJ2-4, with D perhaps TRBD2 (6 bases). V lost 3 bases to trimming and J lost 7 bases, with 16 bases between them. Germline V lookup: CDR1 KGHSH, CDR2 LQKENI. The CDR3 covers 15 residues. CDR3 DNA: TGTGCCAGCTCACCTCTATACGGGGGTGGGAACATTCAGTACTTC. It translates to CASSPLYGGGNIQYF.

The chain uses TRBV18 and TRBJ2-5; 8 bases are a match to TRBD1. Germline trimming cut 8 bases from V and 7 bases from J; bases unmatched to any gene: 12. CDR1 is KGHSH, CDR2 LQKENI, per germline. CDR3 length: 14 amino acids. CDR3 amino acids: CASLLGQGTGTQYF. The CDR3, as DNA: TGTGCCAGCCTCCTCGGACAGGGCACGGGGACCCAGTACTTC.

This clone was seen only once. The CDR3 coding sequence is TGTGCCAGCAGCCGGACAGTCAGCTACGAGCAGTACGTC. Amino acid sequence: CASSRTVSYEQYV. The J gene is TRBJ2-7, the V gene TRBV11-2; possibly TRBD1 for D (6 bases). Trimming left V 5 bases short and J 3 bases short, with 11 bases between. There are 13 residues in the CDR3. Germline CDR1 and CDR2: SGHAT and FQNNGV.

This chain links TRBV4-1 with TRBJ2-5; 8 nucleotides match TRBD1. This CDR3 has 19 amino acids. CDR1 is MGHRA, CDR2 YSYEKL, per germline. V was clipped by 0 bases and J by 1 base; unmatched bases: 13. The CDR3 protein is CASSQEPGQGWTFQETQYF. The DNA of the CDR3 is TGCGCCAGCAGCCAAGAGCCCGGACAGGGATGGACCTTCCAAGAGACCCAGTACTTC.

The chain joins TRBV10-1 to TRBJ2-3; maybe TRBD2 (5 bases). The CDR3 contains 17 residues. V was pared by 4 bases and J by 5 bases, with 22 bases between. The V gene's germline CDR1 is WNHNN and CDR2 SYGVQD (reference sequence). Here the CDR3 reads CASSGRPIGNVGDTQYF. CDR3 nucleotide sequence: TGCGCCAGCAGTGGACGCCCGATCGGGAACGTTGGAGATACGCAGTATTTT.

This clone was seen a few times. The V call is TRBV10-3, the J call TRBJ2-1, with 7 bases aligning to TRBD2. The junction had 13 bases not matched to a gene; V was cut back by 3 bases and J by 5 bases. This CDR3 is 17 amino acids long. CDR1 is ENHRY, CDR2 SYGVKD, per germline. CDR3 residues: CAISESLGRGRDNEQFF. The CDR3 DNA reads TGTGCCATCAGTGAATCGCTAGGGCGGGGGAGGGACAATGAGCAGTTCTTC.

This clone has more than one count but fewer than ten. At one of its ends the junction is not consistent with the germline gene, which may arise from a read error. The chain carries TRBV12-3 or TRBV12-4 and TRBJ2-1; D remains unclear. The CDR3 has 11 residues. CDR3 amino acids: CASSFYNQQFF. The CDR3 nucleotides read TGTGCCAGCAGTTTTTACAATCAGCAGTTCTTC.

The rearrangement links TRBV7-9 to TRBJ1-1; 7 bases are shared with TRBD1. Germline trimming cut 2 bases from V and 7 bases from J; bases unmatched to any gene: 10. Germline V gene data show CDR1 as SEHNR and CDR2 as FQNEAQ (reference sequence). This CDR3 contains 15 residues. The CDR3 coding sequence is TGTGCCAGCAGCTTATTCGGAGGGGGCTCTGATGAAGCTTTCTTT. Protein sequence: CASSLFGGGSDEAFF.

The V and J genes are TRBV10-1 and TRBJ2-2; tentatively, D is TRBD2 (6 bases). CDR3 length: 17 residues. V was pared by 3 bases and J by 0 bases, with 14 bases between. Germline CDR1 and CDR2: WNHNN and SYGVQD (reference sequence). The CDR3 loop is CASSDQGGGTNTGELFF. In nucleotides, the CDR3 is TGCGCCAGCAGTGATCAGGGCGGCGGGACGAACACCGGGGAGCTGTTTTTT.

The J gene is TRBJ2-1, the V gene TRBV30; D may correspond to TRBD1 or TRBD2 (5 bases each). The ends were cut back, 3 bases at V and 7 bases at J, with 25 bases in the middle. The germline V gene has CDR1 GTSNPN and CDR2 SVGIG (reference sequence). CDR3 length: 17 amino acids. The CDR3 nucleotides read TGTGCCTGGAGGCTAGGGGCCTCGGACTGGTACAAGAATGAGCAGTTCTTC. It translates to CAWRLGASDWYKNEQFF.

The chain is built from TRBV7-9 and TRBJ1-5; D is ambiguous. The ends were cut back, 2 bases at V and 8 bases at J, with 7 bases in the middle. Germline V gene sequence: CDR1 SEHNR, CDR2 FQNEAQ (reference sequence). This CDR3 region has 12 residues. CDR3 bases: TGTGCCAGCAGCTTATATGGGAAGCCCCAGCATTTT. This gives the protein CASSLYGKPQHF.

The V and J genes are TRBV18 and TRBJ1-1; D is unresolved. V was pared by 3 bases and J by 7 bases, with 6 bases between. Germline CDR1 KGHSH, CDR2 LQKENI. There are 11 residues in the CDR3. CDR3 in amino acids: CASSPAVEAFF. The CDR3 nucleotides read TGTGCCAGCTCACCCGCCGTTGAAGCTTTCTTT.

The rearrangement uses TRBV12-3 or TRBV12-4 and TRBJ1-1; D gene uncertain. There are 11 residues in the CDR3. Trimming pared 2 bases from V and 3 bases from J, leaving 1 base between. Here the CDR3 reads CASSLHTEAFF. The CDR3 bases are TGTGCCAGCAGTTTACACACTGAAGCTTTCTTT.

V and J are TRBV3-1 (or the pseudogene TRBV3-2) and TRBJ2-1; D unclear. This CDR3 comprises 17 residues. Germline loops: CDR1 LGHDT, CDR2 YNNKEL (reference sequence). The V and J ends lost 0 bases and 6 bases respectively, with 18 bases between them. The CDR3 here is CASSQDSRNSKRNEQFF. Written as DNA, the CDR3 is TGTGCCAGCAGCCAAGATTCCAGGAACTCGAAGCGCAATGAGCAGTTCTTC.

The chain joins TRBV24-1 to TRBJ1-4; TRBD1 is a possible D gene (5 bases). V lost 3 bases and J 5 bases, leaving 12 bases between the germline ends. There are 15 residues in the CDR3. Germline CDR1 is KGHDR and CDR2 is SFDVKD. The CDR3 bases are TGTGCCACCAGTGATCGGTGGGGCGCCAATGAAAAACTGTTTTTT. Translating gives CATSDRWGANEKLFF.

Only a few counts were recorded for this clone. This sequence joins TRBV12-5 and TRBJ1-1; possibly TRBD1 for D (5 bases). CDR1 and CDR2 (germline): LGHNT, FRNRAP. V was clipped by 0 bases and J by 3 bases, with 11 bases between them. CDR3 length: 15 amino acids. CDR3 coding DNA: TGTGCTAGTGGTTTGGTACTGGGCAGGGACACTGAAGCTTTCTTT. Its protein is CASGLVLGRDTEAFF.

This chain uses TRBV7-2 with TRBJ1-2; maybe TRBD1 (6 bases). Germline assignment: CDR1 SGHTA and CDR2 FQGNSA. V shed 0 bases and J shed 6 bases, with 11 bases lying between them. The CDR3 has 14 amino acids. CDR3 amino acids: CASSLAFRGDGYTF. DNA for the CDR3: TGTGCCAGCAGCTTAGCTTTCAGGGGTGATGGCTACACCTTC.